This T cell receptor beta chain was profiled in a study of control samples from healthy donors and cancer patients. CDR1 MNHEY and CDR2 SMNVEV come from the germline V gene (reference sequence). Trimming cost V 5 bases and J 8 bases, with 12 bases left between them. The length of the CDR3 is 13 residues. Measured with immunoSEQ multiplex PCR; TCRdb has only the in-frame clones, and not every one. The sample includes roughly 70,000 clones, over 70% of them seen just once. The chain recombines TRBV27 with TRBJ1-4, with D perhaps TRBD1 (6 bases). This clonotype originated in a man aged 50 to 60 in good health. Sequences were obtained from blood. The CDR3 nucleotides read TGTGCCAGCAGTCTTTCAGGGGAAGAAAAACTGTTTTTT. Amino acid sequence: CASSLSGEEKLFF.